This is a list of T cell receptor beta chains from one sample in a study of blood T cell repertoires in COVID-19. Measured with immunoSEQ multiplex PCR; TCRdb has only the in-frame clones, and not every one. The sample yields about 150,000 clones, roughly 88% seen once. The sequencing sample was made of PBMCs or T cells enriched from blood (not recorded which). All receptors come from a woman aged 25 to 39 with acute COVID-19. CDR3s include the opening cysteine and the closing phenylalanine or tryptophan. The order of the fields is CDR3 length, V gene, clone size, J gene, D gene, CDR3 DNA, CDR3 protein. The D gene is left open where the match is weak. Only some rows state a clone size, as once, few, many or a class for expanded clones.

13	TRBV19	.	TRBJ1-1	.	TGTGCCAGTCTCCCTCAGGGCAACACTGAAGCTTTCTTT	CASLPQGNTEAFF
16	TRBV7-9	.	TRBJ2-3	.	TGTGCCAGCAGTCCCGACATCAGGTCTAGCACAGATACGCAGTATTTT	CASSPDIRSSTDTQYF
14	TRBV5-5	.	TRBJ2-1	TRBD2	TGTGCCAGCAGCTCGGGACTAGCTAATTATGAGCAGTTCTTC	CASSSGLANYEQFF
15	TRBV2	.	TRBJ1-5	.	TGTGCCACGGCCGGGGTCCCGGGGTTGGGTCAGCCCCAGCATTTT	CATAGVPGLGQPQHF
14	TRBV7-2	.	TRBJ2-1	TRBD2	TGTGCCAGCAGCCTAGGACTAGCGGGAGATGAGCAGTTCTTC	CASSLGLAGDEQFF
16	TRBV7-2	once	TRBJ2-1	.	TGTGCCAGCAGCTTAGGCCCTGCGGGCTCCTACAATGAGCAGTTCTTC	CASSLGPAGSYNEQFF
13	TRBV27	.	TRBJ2-1	.	TGTGCCAGCAGTCCGGGAACCCACAATGAGCAGTTCTTC	CASSPGTHNEQFF
15	TRBV2	.	TRBJ2-1	.	TGTGCCAGCAGTGTTGGGGCGAGGCTTTACAATGAGCAGTTCTTC	CASSVGARLYNEQFF
11	TRBV12-3/TRBV12-4	.	TRBJ2-7	.	TGTGCCAGCAGCAACTACTACGAGCAGTACTTC	CASSNYYEQYF
13	TRBV28	.	TRBJ1-6	TRBD1	TGTGCCAGCAGTCCCGGACAGGCCAGGCCCCTCCACTTT	CASSPGQARPLHF
14	TRBV11-2	once	TRBJ1-1	TRBD1	TGTGCCAGCAGCTCGGACAGGGGCTACCCTGAAGCTTTCTTT	CASSSDRGYPEAFF
14	TRBV7-3	.	TRBJ2-7	.	TGTGCCAGCAGCTACCAGGAATCCTCCTACGAGCAGTACTTC	CASSYQESSYEQYF
17	TRBV20-1	.	TRBJ1-5	.	TGCAGTGCTAGTCCCACAGACCGCAGTTATCGGGGTCAGCCCCAGCATTTT	CSASPTDRSYRGQPQHF
14	TRBV19	.	TRBJ2-7	.	TGTGCCAGTAGTATGAGGGTGTCGCTAAGTGAGCAGTACTTC	CASSMRVSLSEQYF
17	TRBV7-9	.	TRBJ1-2	TRBD1	TGTGCCAGCACCCGAGCTAGAGCCGGACAGGCATTGGGTGGCTACACCTTC	CASTRARAGQALGGYTF
13	TRBV18	.	TRBJ1-1	.	TGTGCCAGCTCACCTCTCGCAGGCACTGAAGCTTTCTTT	CASSPLAGTEAFF
16	TRBV24-1	.	TRBJ2-1	TRBD2	TGTGCCACCAGTGATGGGGGACTAGCGGTCTACAATGAGCAGTTCTTC	CATSDGGLAVYNEQFF
15	TRBV2	.	TRBJ1-6	.	TGTGCCAGCAGGACACAGGGTGACTATAATTCACCCCTCCACTTT	CASRTQGDYNSPLHF
15	TRBV10-2	.	TRBJ1-5	TRBD1	TGCGCCAGCAGCGACACAGGGGGCGGTTATCAGCCCCAGCATTTT	CASSDTGGGYQPQHF
17	TRBV21-1	few	TRBJ1-5	.	TGTGCCAGCAGCACGATGACAGGGTATGAAGGCAATCAGCCCCAGCATTTT	CASSTMTGYEGNQPQHF
14	TRBV4-1	.	TRBJ2-5	TRBD2	TGCGCCAGCAGGGGCGGGAGGGCCTGGGAGACCCAGTACTTC	CASRGGRAWETQYF
14	TRBV7-6	.	TRBJ2-1	.	TGTGCCAGCAGCTTATCGGGGTTGAACAATGAGCAGTTCTTC	CASSLSGLNNEQFF
18	TRBV28	.	TRBJ1-1	.	TGTGCCAGCAGTTTTTTTCCTTATAGCGTGGCTCCGAACACTGAAGCTTTCTTT	CASSFFPYSVAPNTEAFF
15	TRBV4-1	.	TRBJ1-2	TRBD1	TGCGCCAGCAGCCCTGGGACAGGTCGAGTAAATGGCTACACCTTC	CASSPGTGRVNGYTF
16	TRBV28	.	TRBJ2-3	TRBD2	TGTGCCAGCATCTCGGGAGGTTTGTCAAGCACAGATACGCAGTATTTT	CASISGGLSSTDTQYF
15	TRBV11-3	.	TRBJ2-2	.	TGTGCCAGCAGCTTAAAATCAGGGATCGCCGGGGAGCTGTTTTTT	CASSLKSGIAGELFF
14	TRBV11-3	.	TRBJ2-5	TRBD1	TGTGCCAGCAGCTTTACAGGGGCGCCGCAGACCCAGTACTTC	CASSFTGAPQTQYF
16	TRBV7-2	.	TRBJ2-5	TRBD2	TGTGCCAGCAGCTTACCCCCGGGGGGGAGGGAGGAGACCCAGTACTTC	CASSLPPGGREETQYF
19	TRBV15	.	TRBJ1-2	TRBD1	TGTGCCACCAGCAGAGTTTTAGGCAATATGGGGACAGGGGAGACGGGCTACACCTTC	CATSRVLGNMGTGETGYTF
13	TRBV5-6	.	TRBJ1-5	TRBD1	TGTGCCAGCAGTCGACAGGGTGGGCAGCCCCAGCATTTT	CASSRQGGQPQHF
16	TRBV19	.	TRBJ1-2	.	TGTGCCAGTAGTCCCGACCCAGCAGCGGCTAACTATGGCTACACCTTC	CASSPDPAAANYGYTF
14	TRBV5-8	once	TRBJ2-3	.	TGTGCCAGCAGCTTGTTCGGCCAGGCAGATACGCAGTATTTT	CASSLFGQADTQYF
13	TRBV25-1	.	TRBJ1-1	TRBD1	TGTGCCAGCAGGGGACAGGGGAACACTGAAGCTTTCTTT	CASRGQGNTEAFF
15	TRBV2	.	TRBJ1-1	TRBD1	TGTGCCAGCAGCGGACAGGGTGGAATGAACACTGAAGCTTTCTTT	CASSGQGGMNTEAFF
14	TRBV5-5	once	TRBJ2-7	.	TGTGCCAGCAGCTTGTCCCAGCGGTCCTACGAGCAGTACTTC	CASSLSQRSYEQYF
17	TRBV6-1	.	TRBJ1-5	TRBD1	TGTGCCAGCAGTGAAGCTCCGACAGGGGTAAGCAATCAGCCCCAGCATTTT	CASSEAPTGVSNQPQHF
16	TRBV7-8	.	TRBJ2-5	TRBD2	TGTGCCAGCAGCTTAGTCCTAGCGGGAGTCGCAGAGACCCAGTACTTC	CASSLVLAGVAETQYF
14	TRBV25-1	once	TRBJ1-3	.	TGTGCCAGCAGTGAGTCGGGAGCTGGAAACACCATATATTTT	CASSESGAGNTIYF
17	TRBV5-6	.	TRBJ2-7	TRBD2	TGTGCCAGCAGCTTGGGTGGACCGGGACTAGCGTTCGGCGAGCAGTACTTC	CASSLGGPGLAFGEQYF